The sequence of this TCR beta chain was determined in a study of shared clonotypes between healthy human individuals. Whole-study context: In total, the donors were a couple of women and three men aged 18 to 49.

All of the donors resided in Nashville, Tennessee, and each was a Caucasian adult. Negatively enriched CD4+ T cells were divided by CD45RA into naive and memory. Germline-derived CDR1 and CDR2 are SGHTA and FQGNSA. With 5 bases removed from V and 0 bases from J, the gap between germline ends came to 15 bases. CDR3 length: 16 residues. Method: immunoSEQ multiplex PCR; TCRdb's copy keeps in-frame clones and lacks some. The sample shows under 2.5 million clones, about nine tenths of them seen only once. As for this clone: The antigen is not known.

Study-level points and caveats: Rarefaction showed sorted-subset sequencing was incomplete despite large depth.

Sequenced sample: naive CD4+ T cells from PBMCs. Subset described: CD45RA+ positively selected. The chain recombines TRBV7-2 with TRBJ2-3, with D tentatively TRBD2 (6 bases). The receptor's source is a man younger than 30 in good health. Some clones in this sample may be carry-over from other donors' samples. Written as DNA, the CDR3 is TGTGCCAGCAGCCCATGGAGGGTGGCTAGCACAGATACGCAGTATTTT. Its protein product is CASSPWRVASTDTQYF.